A single sample is the source of the 15 T cell receptor beta chains below, sequenced in a study of CD8+ T cells in alopecia areata. Reverse transcribed after extraction, RNA yielded cDNA as the sequencing template. Clones were read by immunoSEQ multiplex PCR, and TCRdb kept only the in-frame ones, dropping some. The table lists approximately 150,000 clones, over 70% of them singletons. The source was CD8+ T cells sorted from blood, collected at week 0. These receptor sequences come from a human donor with alopecia areata.

This chain connects TRBV13 to TRBJ1-5, with a tentative D call TRBD1 (5 bases). The CDR3 totals 16 residues. Trimming shortened V by 0 bases and J by 6 bases, and 15 bases separated the two germline ends. CDR1 and CDR2 from the germline V gene are PRHDT and FYEKMQ (reference sequence). DNA for the CDR3: TGTGCCAGCAGCTTAGGAGCGGGCAGGGAGGGTCAGCCCCAGCATTTT. It codes for CASSLGAGREGQPQHF.

This chain connects TRBV23-1 to TRBJ2-5, with D tentatively TRBD2 (5 bases). TRBV23-1 is an ORF for which the function is uncertain. V gave up 7 bases and J gave up 2 bases, with 8 bases separating them. This CDR3 has 12 amino acids. CDR3 bases: TGCGCCAGCACCCAGCGGCAAGAGACCCAGTACTTC. Protein product: CASTQRQETQYF.

In its sample, this clone was seen a few times. This rearrangement joins TRBV29-1 to TRBJ2-1, with 9 bases fitting TRBD1. The CDR3 spans 14 residues. CDR1 is SQVTM, CDR2 ANQGSEA, per germline. V was clipped by 6 bases and J by 6 bases; unmatched bases: 9. The CDR3: CSVVGTGLGNEQFF. CDR3 nucleotides: TGCAGCGTAGTTGGGACAGGGTTAGGCAATGAGCAGTTCTTC.

This rearrangement joins TRBV30 to TRBJ1-1; D is perhaps TRBD1 (5 bases). Germline assignment: CDR1 GTSNPN and CDR2 SVGIG (reference sequence). The V and J ends lost 3 bases and 6 bases respectively, with 14 bases between them. The CDR3 totals 13 residues. CDR3 sequence reads: CAWSFLTDPEAFF. The CDR3 DNA sequence: TGTGCCTGGAGCTTCTTGACAGACCCTGAAGCTTTCTTT.

The chain has TRBV7-3 and TRBJ2-1; maybe TRBD2 (5 bases). V dropped 3 bases and J dropped 8 bases, with 11 bases sitting between them. Germline V gene lookup returns CDR1 SGHTA and CDR2 FQGTGA. This CDR3 region has 13 residues. This CDR3 is CASSLPSSDEQFF. In nucleotides, the CDR3 is TGTGCCAGCAGCTTGCCTAGCAGCGATGAGCAGTTCTTC.

The chain is built from TRBV2 and TRBJ1-2, with D tentatively TRBD1 (6 bases). The CDR3 is made up of 14 amino acids. V was shortened by 4 bases and J by 0 bases, with 9 bases between the two germline ends. CDR1 is SNHLY, CDR2 FYNNEI, per germline. CDR3 sequence reads: CASSGTETNYGYTF. In DNA form, the CDR3 reads TGTGCCAGCAGTGGGACAGAAACTAACTATGGCTACACCTTC.

The table lists this clone with a count of one. The chain joins TRBV27 to TRBJ2-3; D is perhaps TRBD1 (6 bases). Between the trimmed V and J ends, which lost 4 bases and 3 bases, there was a span of 11 bases. CDR1 and CDR2 (germline): MNHEY, SMNVEV (reference sequence). The CDR3 is 14 residues long. The CDR3 is CASSSAGVTDTQYF. CDR3 nucleotides: TGTGCCAGCAGTTCGGCAGGGGTAACAGATACGCAGTATTTT.

The V and J genes are TRBV30 and TRBJ2-7; 7 bases are a match to TRBD2. The CDR3 is 13 residues long. Germline V gene lookup returns CDR1 GTSNPN and CDR2 SVGIG (reference sequence). The trim removed 5 bases at V and 5 bases at J, leaving 9 bases unmatched. CDR3 nucleotide sequence: TGTGCCTGGGAGAGGGGAGGGATTAACGAGCAGTACTTC. Translation gives CAWERGGINEQYF.

This chain links TRBV7-2 with TRBJ2-3; tentative D call: TRBD1 (5 bases). The CDR3 extends over 13 amino acids. CDR1 and CDR2 (germline): SGHTA, FQGNSA. Trimming took off 4 bases at V and 6 bases at J, with 11 bases between the two ends. CDR3 region: CASSWGRRDTQYF. Here the CDR3 DNA reads TGTGCCAGCAGCTGGGGCCGCCGCGATACGCAGTATTTT.

The chain carries TRBV9 and TRBJ2-1, with D unresolved. Trimming removed 7 bases from V and 4 bases from J, with 3 bases in between. Per germline, CDR1 SGDLS and CDR2 YYNGEE. This CDR3 comprises 10 residues. The CDR3 loop reads CASGYNEQFF. The CDR3 bases are TGTGCCAGCGGATACAATGAGCAGTTCTTC.

The chain couples TRBV30 to TRBJ2-7, with D unresolved. The ends were cut back, 2 bases at V and 0 bases at J, with 14 bases in the middle. Germline V gives CDR1 GTSNPN, CDR2 SVGIG (reference sequence). The CDR3 covers 15 residues. The CDR3 here is CAWSRFASSSYEQYF. CDR3 in DNA: TGTGCCTGGAGTAGGTTTGCCTCCTCCTCCTACGAGCAGTACTTC. Drawing the rest from reference TRBV30 and TRBJ2-7, the complete variable domain is SQTIHQWPATLVQPVGSPLSLECTVEGTSNPNLYWYRQAAGRGLQLLFYSVGIGQISSEVPQNLSASRPQDRQFILSSKKLLLSDSGFYLCAWSRFASSSYEQYFGPGTRLTVT.

This sequence joins TRBV6-5 and TRBJ1-1; D gene ambiguous. Deletions cut 0 bases from V and 0 bases from J, with 11 bases between. Germline V CDR1 and CDR2: MNHEY, SVGAGI. The CDR3 runs 16 residues. CDR3 in DNA: TGTGCCAGCAGTTACTCCAGGCCCCGGATGAACACTGAAGCTTTCTTT. Translation gives CASSYSRPRMNTEAFF.

The CDR3 sequence: CASSLLAGAIVADTQYF. DNA for the CDR3: TGTGCCAGCAGTTTATTGGCGGGGGCGATTGTCGCAGATACGCAGTATTTT. The chain employs TRBV27 and TRBJ2-3, with a tentative D call TRBD2 (7 bases). Per the germline V gene, CDR1 is MNHEY and CDR2 is SMNVEV (reference sequence). This CDR3 has 17 amino acids. The V end was cut by 1 base, the J end by 4 bases, with 18 bases between.

This chain uses TRBV2 with TRBJ2-2; D possibly corresponds to TRBD1 (5 bases). Trimming removed 7 bases from V and 4 bases from J, with 13 bases in between. CDR3 length equals 14 residues. CDR1 and CDR2 (germline): SNHLY, FYNNEI. The CDR3 bases are TGTGCCAGCATTGGGGATGACAGCACCGGGGAGCTGTTTTTT. Translating gives CASIGDDSTGELFF.

V usage is TRBV5-6 and J usage is TRBJ2-7; 7 bases align to TRBD1. V was pared by 1 base and J by 7 bases, with 14 bases of the junction left unmatched. Germline lookup yields CDR1 SGHDT and CDR2 YYEEEE. This CDR3 region has 16 residues. CDR3 protein: CASSLKSEGGPWEQYF. The CDR3, as DNA: TGTGCCAGCAGCTTGAAATCAGAAGGGGGCCCGTGGGAGCAGTACTTC.